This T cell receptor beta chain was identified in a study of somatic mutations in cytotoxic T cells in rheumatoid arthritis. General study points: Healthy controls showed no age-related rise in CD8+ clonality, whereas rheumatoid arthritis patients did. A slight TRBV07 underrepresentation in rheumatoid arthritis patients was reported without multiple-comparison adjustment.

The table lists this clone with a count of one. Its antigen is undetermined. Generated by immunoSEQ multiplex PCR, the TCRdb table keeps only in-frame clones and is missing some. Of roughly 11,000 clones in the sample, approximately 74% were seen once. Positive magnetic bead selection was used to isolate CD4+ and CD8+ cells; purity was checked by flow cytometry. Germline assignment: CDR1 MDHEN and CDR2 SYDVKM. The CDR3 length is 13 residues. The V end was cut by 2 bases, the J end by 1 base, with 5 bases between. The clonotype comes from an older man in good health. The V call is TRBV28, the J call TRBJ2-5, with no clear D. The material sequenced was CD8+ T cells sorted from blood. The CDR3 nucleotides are TGTGCCAGCAGTTTACCAACCCAAGAGACCCAGTACTTC. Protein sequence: CASSLPTQETQYF. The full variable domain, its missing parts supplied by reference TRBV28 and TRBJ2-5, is DVKVTQSSRYLVKRTGEKVFLECVQDMDHENMFWYRQDPGLGLRLIYFSYDVKMKEKGDIPEGYSVSREKKERFSLILESASTNQTSMYLCASSLPTQETQYFGPGTRLLVL.